A selection of T cell receptor beta chains follows, all from one sample in a study of T cells in Graves' hyperthyroidism and ophthalmopathy. MiXCR was run by TCRdb on the multiplex PCR reads, yielding one entry per CDR3 protein. The sample includes about 620,000 distinct CDR3 sequences, under 20% of them seen just once. Sample: blood. The receptors derive from a woman aged 25 to 39 with Graves' hyperthyroidism. CDR3s include the opening cysteine and the closing phenylalanine or tryptophan. Each record gives: V gene, clone size, D gene, J gene, CDR3 DNA, CDR3 protein. The D gene is left open where the match is weak. The size field is filled for only some rows; it gives once, few, many or a size class.

V gene: TRBV2; clone size: many; D gene: -; J gene: TRBJ1-5; CDR3 DNA: TGTGCCAGCAGCGATACAGATAGAAGTCAGCCCCAGCATTTT; CDR3 protein: CASSDTDRSQPQHF
V gene: TRBV6-2/TRBV6-3; clone size: -; D gene: TRBD2; J gene: TRBJ2-1; CDR3 DNA: TGTGCCAGCAGTGGGAGCGGGGACCCCTACAATGAGCAGTTCTTC; CDR3 protein: CASSGSGDPYNEQFF
V gene: TRBV4-1; clone size: -; D gene: -; J gene: TRBJ2-5; CDR3 DNA: TGCGCCAGCACCGAAGTGGGCGGGCTTGGTGAGACCCAGTACTTC; CDR3 protein: CASTEVGGLGETQYF
V gene: TRBV29-1; clone size: many; D gene: TRBD2; J gene: TRBJ2-1; CDR3 DNA: TGCAGCGTGAGGGGACTAGCGGGAGGGGATGAGCAGTTCTTC; CDR3 protein: CSVRGLAGGDEQFF
V gene: TRBV10-2; clone size: few; D gene: -; J gene: TRBJ1-4; CDR3 DNA: TGCGCCAGCAGTGATTTTAGCAGACGAAAGGAAAAACTGTTTTTT; CDR3 protein: CASSDFSRRKEKLFF
V gene: TRBV20-1; clone size: many; D gene: -; J gene: TRBJ2-5; CDR3 DNA: TGCAGTGCTAGAGAGAAAGATCAAGAGACCCAGTACTTC; CDR3 protein: CSAREKDQETQYF
V gene: TRBV6-1; clone size: many; D gene: TRBD1; J gene: TRBJ1-1; CDR3 DNA: TGTGCCAGCAGGGGACAGGGATTACCAGGCACTGAAGCTTTCTTT; CDR3 protein: CASRGQGLPGTEAFF
V gene: TRBV5-1; clone size: -; D gene: -; J gene: TRBJ2-7; CDR3 DNA: TGCGCCAGCAGCGTCGGTAGCGACGAGCAGTACTTC; CDR3 protein: CASSVGSDEQYF
V gene: TRBV7-9; clone size: few; D gene: -; J gene: TRBJ2-2; CDR3 DNA: TGTGCCAGCAGTTGGGCAAAGCTCGCGAACACCGGGGAGCTGTTTTTT; CDR3 protein: CASSWAKLANTGELFF
V gene: TRBV14; clone size: -; D gene: TRBD2; J gene: TRBJ2-5; CDR3 DNA: TGTGCCAGCAGCCGATATAGCGGGAGGTTCGACGAGACCCAGTACTTC; CDR3 protein: CASSRYSGRFDETQYF
V gene: TRBV5-1; clone size: -; D gene: TRBD1; J gene: TRBJ2-5; CDR3 DNA: TGCGCCAGCAGCCGGGGGGGGACAGGGGTCCAAGAGACCCAGTACTTC; CDR3 protein: CASSRGGTGVQETQYF
V gene: TRBV27; clone size: few; D gene: -; J gene: TRBJ2-7; CDR3 DNA: TGTGCCAGCAACACCGGCTACGAGCAGTACTTC; CDR3 protein: CASNTGYEQYF
V gene: TRBV29-1; clone size: few; D gene: -; J gene: TRBJ2-7; CDR3 DNA: TGCAGCGTTAGTAGGACAGCCTGGGCCGAGCAGTACTTC; CDR3 protein: CSVSRTAWAEQYF
V gene: TRBV27; clone size: many; D gene: -; J gene: TRBJ2-1; CDR3 DNA: TGTGCCAGCAGGGACATCTCCTACAATGAGCAGTTCTTC; CDR3 protein: CASRDISYNEQFF
V gene: TRBV20-1; clone size: -; D gene: -; J gene: TRBJ1-5; CDR3 DNA: TGCAGTGTTATGACAGGAGGAGGTCAGCCCCAGCATTTT; CDR3 protein: CSVMTGGGQPQHF
V gene: TRBV7-9; clone size: few; D gene: TRBD2; J gene: TRBJ2-1; CDR3 DNA: TGTGCCAGCAGCTTCCCGAGCGGGGCCGAGTTCTTC; CDR3 protein: CASSFPSGAEFF
V gene: TRBV30; clone size: many; D gene: TRBD2; J gene: TRBJ2-1; CDR3 DNA: TGTGCCTGGGGGTGGACTAGTGAGCAGTTCTTC; CDR3 protein: CAWGWTSEQFF
V gene: TRBV4-1; clone size: few; D gene: TRBD2; J gene: TRBJ2-1; CDR3 DNA: TGCGCCAGCAGCCAAGAATTAGGCGGGAGGACCGACAATGAGCAGTTCTTC; CDR3 protein: CASSQELGGRTDNEQFF
V gene: TRBV3-1; clone size: many; D gene: -; J gene: TRBJ2-1; CDR3 DNA: TGTGCCAGCAGCCGGGGGGCGTCCTACAATGAGCAGTTCTTC; CDR3 protein: CASSRGASYNEQFF
V gene: TRBV7-2; clone size: few; D gene: TRBD1; J gene: TRBJ1-3; CDR3 DNA: TGTGCCAGCAGCTTAGCGATCGGGACAGGGGGATTCTCTGGAAACACCATATATTTT; CDR3 protein: CASSLAIGTGGFSGNTIYF
V gene: TRBV29-1; clone size: -; D gene: TRBD1; J gene: TRBJ1-1; CDR3 DNA: TGCAGCGCCGCGGGGGGGACAGGGGAGGGTCGGGACACTGAAGCTTTCTTT; CDR3 protein: CSAAGGTGEGRDTEAFF
V gene: TRBV7-9; clone size: many; D gene: -; J gene: TRBJ2-7; CDR3 DNA: TGTGCCAGCAGCCCTAGTTTCTCCTACGAGCAGTACTTC; CDR3 protein: CASSPSFSYEQYF
V gene: TRBV28; clone size: many; D gene: -; J gene: TRBJ1-2; CDR3 DNA: TGTGCCAGCAGCCTCGACTTGAGATATGGCTACACCTTC; CDR3 protein: CASSLDLRYGYTF
V gene: TRBV3-1; clone size: -; D gene: -; J gene: TRBJ2-7; CDR3 DNA: TGTGCCAGCAGCCAATCCCTCCTATCCTACGAGCAGTACTTC; CDR3 protein: CASSQSLLSYEQYF
V gene: TRBV28; clone size: -; D gene: -; J gene: TRBJ2-7; CDR3 DNA: TGTGCCAGCAGGCCTATTCGGTCCTACGAGCAGTACTTC; CDR3 protein: CASRPIRSYEQYF
V gene: TRBV18; clone size: many; D gene: -; J gene: TRBJ1-1; CDR3 DNA: TGTGCCAGCTCACCACCAGCACAACGGAACACTGAAGCTTTCTTT; CDR3 protein: CASSPPAQRNTEAFF
V gene: TRBV6-1; clone size: few; D gene: -; J gene: TRBJ2-7; CDR3 DNA: TGTGCCAGCAGTGAAGCGCGCTTCTACTACGAGCAGTACTTC; CDR3 protein: CASSEARFYYEQYF
V gene: TRBV20-1; clone size: few; D gene: TRBD1; J gene: TRBJ2-7; CDR3 DNA: TGCAGTGCTCTCGACAGGGCCTACGAGCAGTACTTC; CDR3 protein: CSALDRAYEQYF
V gene: TRBV27; clone size: many; D gene: TRBD2; J gene: TRBJ2-7; CDR3 DNA: TGTGCCAGCAGTTCCGCTAGCGGGAGTTTCGTAAACTCCTACGAGCAGTACTTC; CDR3 protein: CASSSASGSFVNSYEQYF
V gene: TRBV7-8; clone size: many; D gene: -; J gene: TRBJ2-1; CDR3 DNA: TGTGCCAGCAGCTTATTTTTCCCTAGCGCGAACAATGAGCAGTTCTTC; CDR3 protein: CASSLFFPSANNEQFF
V gene: TRBV5-8; clone size: few; D gene: -; J gene: TRBJ2-7; CDR3 DNA: TGTGCCAGCAGCCCAGCCGAGTACGAGCAGTACTTC; CDR3 protein: CASSPAEYEQYF
V gene: TRBV7-3; clone size: many; D gene: -; J gene: TRBJ2-3; CDR3 DNA: TGTGCCAGCAGCTTAACGGTAGGGGAGCGGAGCACAGATACGCAGTATTTT; CDR3 protein: CASSLTVGERSTDTQYF
V gene: TRBV29-1; clone size: -; D gene: -; J gene: TRBJ2-7; CDR3 DNA: TGCAGCGTTGTTGGAGGCAATACCTACGAGCAGTACTTC; CDR3 protein: CSVVGGNTYEQYF
V gene: TRBV12-3/TRBV12-4; clone size: -; D gene: -; J gene: TRBJ2-3; CDR3 DNA: TGTGCCAGCCGACCCAGCGGGAGCACAGATACGCAGTATTTT; CDR3 protein: CASRPSGSTDTQYF
V gene: TRBV19; clone size: few; D gene: TRBD1; J gene: TRBJ1-5; CDR3 DNA: TGTGCCAGTAGGTGGACAGGGGGTAGCAATCAGCCCCAGCATTTT; CDR3 protein: CASRWTGGSNQPQHF
V gene: TRBV2; clone size: many; D gene: TRBD2; J gene: TRBJ2-1; CDR3 DNA: TGTGCCAGCAGGGAGACTAGCGGATTGCACACTGAGCAGTTCTTC; CDR3 protein: CASRETSGLHTEQFF
V gene: TRBV20-1; clone size: many; D gene: TRBD1; J gene: TRBJ2-7; CDR3 DNA: TGCAGTGCTCCTGACAGGGTACACGAGCAGTACTTC; CDR3 protein: CSAPDRVHEQYF
V gene: TRBV27; clone size: -; D gene: TRBD2; J gene: TRBJ2-3; CDR3 DNA: TGTGCCAGCACTTCGGGACTAGCGGGATTCCCAGATACGCAGTATTTT; CDR3 protein: CASTSGLAGFPDTQYF
V gene: TRBV11-2; clone size: few; D gene: TRBD2; J gene: TRBJ2-2; CDR3 DNA: TGTGCCAGCAGCTCCCCCCCGGGACTATTCACCGGGGAGCTGTTTTTT; CDR3 protein: CASSSPPGLFTGELFF
V gene: TRBV28; clone size: many; D gene: TRBD2; J gene: TRBJ2-3; CDR3 DNA: TGTGCCAGCAGTGGGGGGGTTAGCACAGATACGCAGTATTTT; CDR3 protein: CASSGGVSTDTQYF
V gene: TRBV28; clone size: many; D gene: -; J gene: TRBJ1-5; CDR3 DNA: TGTGCCAGCTCAACAGGGAGGGTTCAGCCCCAGCATTTT; CDR3 protein: CASSTGRVQPQHF
V gene: TRBV6-2/TRBV6-3; clone size: -; D gene: TRBD1; J gene: TRBJ2-2; CDR3 DNA: TGTGCCAGCAGTTCAAACAGGGGTCACGGGGAGCTGTTTTTT; CDR3 protein: CASSSNRGHGELFF
V gene: TRBV7-2; clone size: many; D gene: TRBD2; J gene: TRBJ2-7; CDR3 DNA: TGTGCCAGCAGCACCGTGGGTAGCGGGAGGGTCGACGAGCAGTACTTC; CDR3 protein: CASSTVGSGRVDEQYF
V gene: TRBV9; clone size: many; D gene: -; J gene: TRBJ1-5; CDR3 DNA: TGTGCCAGCAGCGTGGGACCGTCCAATCAGCCCCAGCATTTT; CDR3 protein: CASSVGPSNQPQHF
V gene: TRBV7-2; clone size: -; D gene: -; J gene: TRBJ1-5; CDR3 DNA: TGTGCCAGCAGCTTAGCTGTGGTTAGCAATCAGCCCCAGCATTTT; CDR3 protein: CASSLAVVSNQPQHF
V gene: TRBV4-1; clone size: -; D gene: TRBD1; J gene: TRBJ1-2; CDR3 DNA: TGCGCCAGCAGCCATGATCCGGGACAGAGATTTACAGCTAACTATGGCTACACCTTC; CDR3 protein: CASSHDPGQRFTANYGYTF